The present T cell receptor beta chain was sequenced within a study of cytomegalovirus exposure and HLA in healthy donors. Whole-study results and caveats: Later analysis revealed greater clonal expansion in HLA-associated TCR beta chains than in equally common others. A previous analysis found most TCR beta V segments productive roughly 90% or roughly 30% of the time. Per published accounts, TCR beta sequences correctly predicted the HLA-A and HLA-B alleles of most subjects. Presence/absence analyses supposed approximately even sequencing depth among donors.

PCR amplification relied on 60 Vbeta primers (plus 13 Jbeta primers). Assay used: immunoSEQ multiplex PCR; TCRdb lists only in-frame clones, some missing. The profile shows 150,000 to 200,000 clones, around four fifths of them singletons. About this clone itself: Its cognate antigen is unknown.

Germline CDR1 reads SGDLS; CDR2 reads YYNGEE. The CDR3 is made up of 16 amino acids. Trimming removed 3 bases from V and 1 base from J; junction bases left unmatched: 6. The sequenced sample consisted of PBMCs. This clonotype was sampled from a female donor in good health and CMV-seronegative. The chain joins TRBV9 to TRBJ2-2; 7 nucleotides agree with TRBD1. The CDR3 bases are TGTGCCAGCAGCGCTATGGGACAGAGGAACACCGGGGAGCTGTTTTTT. It codes for CASSAMGQRNTGELFF.